This passage covers 10 T cell receptor beta chains from one sample sequenced in a study of T cell responses to AZD1222 COVID-19 vaccine. Sequenced by immunoSEQ multiplex PCR; TCRdb stores in-frame clones only, minus some. This table holds approximately 100,000 clones, just under 90% found once. The material was peripheral blood, obtained on day 0 of AZD1222 vaccination. Receptors were obtained from an adult in good health.

The V gene is TRBV3-1 (or the pseudogene TRBV3-2), the J gene TRBJ2-2; D gene uncertain. Germline-derived CDR1 and CDR2 are LGHDT and YNNKEL (reference sequence). The CDR3 runs to 16 residues. V was trimmed by 3 bases and J by 4 bases, leaving 15 bases between them. CDR3 in amino acids: CASSHHLGPITGELFF. As DNA, the CDR3 is TGTGCCAGCAGCCATCACCTTGGGCCGATCACCGGGGAGCTGTTTTTT.

The gene calls are TRBV5-1 and TRBJ2-2; 7 positions match TRBD1. CDR1 and CDR2 (germline): SGHRS, YFSETQ. This CDR3 has 14 amino acids. V trimming: 0 bases; J trimming: 6 bases; junction bases outside the gene matches: 2. For the CDR3, the DNA is TGCGCCAGCAGCTTGGGAGGGGGCCCCGGGGAGCTGTTTTTT. It translates to CASSLGGGPGELFF.

The chain carries TRBV6-2 or TRBV6-3 and TRBJ2-7; 8 bases align to TRBD1. There are 13 residues in the CDR3. The trim removed 5 bases at V and 11 bases at J, leaving 11 bases unmatched. The germline CDR1 and CDR2 sequences are MNHEY and SVGEGT. The CDR3 region has the DNA TGTGCCAGCAGTCGTTCCTTACAGGGGGAGGAGTACTTC. It codes for CASSRSLQGEEYF.

The gene calls are TRBV28 and TRBJ2-1, with 9 positions matching TRBD1. The junction had 7 bases not matched to a gene; V was cut back by 6 bases and J by 7 bases. Germline values: CDR1 MDHEN, CDR2 SYDVKM. The CDR3 sequence is 14 residues long. CDR3 loop: CASSRTGAVNEQFF. CDR3 coding DNA: TGTGCCAGCAGCCGGACAGGGGCGGTGAATGAGCAGTTCTTC.

This rearrangement joins TRBV9 to TRBJ1-6; 8 bases line up with TRBD1. J was trimmed by 10 bases and V by 2 bases; bases with no gene match: 11. Looked up from germline, CDR1 is SGDLS and CDR2 is YYNGEE. There are 16 residues in the CDR3. CDR3: CASSVQTGQGGSPLHF. The CDR3 DNA reads TGTGCCAGCAGCGTCCAAACCGGACAGGGTGGGTCACCCCTCCACTTT. The whole variable domain, remainder taken from reference TRBV9 and TRBJ1-6, is DSGVTQTPKHLITATGQRVTLRCSPRSGDLSVYWYQQSLDQGLQFLIQYYNGEERAKGNILERFSAQQFPDLHSELNLSSLELGDSALYFCASSVQTGQGGSPLHFGNGTRLTVT.

V is TRBV19 and J is TRBJ2-4; 8 bases match TRBD2. Germline CDR1 LNHDA, CDR2 SQIVND (reference sequence). CDR3 length equals 16 residues. The junction had 18 bases not matched to a gene; V was cut back by 9 bases and J by 8 bases. CDR3 DNA: TGTGCCAGCGGGGGGGGCCGAGGGACCAAAGCGGACATTCAGTACTTC. Translated, it gives CASGGGRGTKADIQYF.

The chain employs TRBV10-3 and TRBJ1-1; D is perhaps TRBD1 (5 bases). CDR1 is ENHRY, CDR2 SYGVKD, per germline. V lost 6 bases and J 3 bases, leaving 5 bases between the germline ends. CDR3 size: 11 residues. The CDR3 region has the DNA TGTGCCATCAGGGGGGACACTGAAGCTTTCTTT. Translation: CAIRGDTEAFF.

The CDR3 DNA reads as TGCGCCAGCAGCCCCCAGACAGGGACGATCAATGAGCAGTTCTTC. It translates to CASSPQTGTINEQFF. The chain uses TRBV5-1 and TRBJ2-1, with 7 bases matching TRBD1. The CDR3 is 15 amino acids. Germline CDR1 is SGHRS and CDR2 is YFSETQ. With 4 bases clipped from V and 6 bases from J, the junction kept 10 bases outside the gene matches.

The chain joins TRBV7-8 to TRBJ1-4; D ambiguous. There are 14 residues in the CDR3. CDR1 is SGHVS, CDR2 FQNEAQ, per germline. Trimming shortened V by 0 bases and J by 6 bases, and 8 bases separated the two germline ends. CDR3 nucleotide sequence: TGTGCCAGCAGCTTAGCAAACCGAGATGAAAAACTGTTTTTT. It encodes CASSLANRDEKLFF.

The chain recombines TRBV15 with TRBJ2-1, with 13 bases identical to TRBD2. The trim removed 3 bases at V and 9 bases at J, leaving 2 bases unmatched. The CDR3 runs 14 residues. Germline V CDR1 and CDR2: LNHNV, YYDKDF (reference sequence). CDR3 sequence (DNA): TGTGCCACCAGCAGGACTAGCGGGAGGAGTGAGCAGTTCTTC. Translating it yields CATSRTSGRSEQFF.